The 23 T cell receptor beta chains below all came from one sample that was sequenced in a study of T cell responses to AZD1222 COVID-19 vaccine. The protocol was immunoSEQ multiplex PCR, while the TCRdb copy is restricted to in-frame clones and leaves out a portion. The sample has 150,000 to 200,000 clones; 90% to 95% are singletons. The source material was peripheral blood, sampled 28 days after the second AZD1222 dose. These receptors came from an adult who received the AZD1222 COVID-19 vaccine.

V usage is TRBV6-5 and J usage is TRBJ2-7, with D maybe TRBD1 (6 bases). Trimming took 2 bases from V and 2 from J, leaving 7 bases between them. Germline V gene sequence: CDR1 MNHEY, CDR2 SVGAGI. The CDR3 loop spans 13 amino acids. As DNA, the CDR3 is TGTGCCAGCAGTTACGGACAGCCCTACGAGCAGTACTTC. Translating gives CASSYGQPYEQYF.

This chain uses TRBV28 with TRBJ1-5; possible D gene TRBD1, 5 bases. Trimming left V 3 bases short and J 0 bases short, with 18 bases between. The CDR3 loop spans 18 amino acids. The germline gives CDR1 MDHEN, CDR2 SYDVKM. The CDR3 loop is CASSFDGAGHFSNQPQHF. The CDR3 nucleotides are TGTGCCAGCAGTTTTGATGGAGCCGGACACTTTAGCAATCAGCCCCAGCATTTT.

The chain carries TRBV5-6 and TRBJ1-1, with 10 positions matching TRBD1. In germline, CDR1 is SGHDT, CDR2 YYEEEE. V lost 4 bases to trimming and J lost 0 bases; unmatched junction nucleotides: 12. CDR3 length: 18 residues. CDR3 bases: TGTGCCAGCAGCCCACTGGACAGGGGGGCTATGATGAACACTGAAGCTTTCTTT. Amino acids: CASSPLDRGAMMNTEAFF.

The rearrangement joins TRBV27 to TRBJ1-6; the D gene is possibly TRBD1 (5 bases). CDR3 length equals 14 residues. V lost 3 bases, J lost 7 bases, and 10 bases lay in between. Germline CDR1 is MNHEY and CDR2 is SMNVEV (reference sequence). The CDR3 sequence: CASSFSGGNSPLHF. The CDR3 DNA sequence: TGTGCCAGCAGTTTCAGTGGGGGAAATTCACCCCTCCACTTT.

The genes are TRBV18 and TRBJ1-1, with D perhaps TRBD1 (5 bases). With 3 bases removed from V and 0 bases from J, the gap between germline ends came to 14 bases. This CDR3 contains 16 residues. Germline V lookup: CDR1 KGHSH, CDR2 LQKENI. The CDR3 DNA follows: TGTGCCAGCTCACCTGGGGCAGGCGTCCTGAACACTGAAGCTTTCTTT. Residues: CASSPGAGVLNTEAFF.

The chain joins TRBV13 to TRBJ2-7; TRBD1 agrees at 7 bases. The germline V gene has CDR1 PRHDT and CDR2 FYEKMQ (reference sequence). The CDR3 consists of 15 residues. J was trimmed by 3 bases and V by 4 bases; bases with no gene match: 9. For the CDR3, the DNA is TGTGCCAGCAGCTCATACCGGACAGGCATCTACGAGCAGTACTTC. Its protein is CASSSYRTGIYEQYF.

The chain employs TRBV30 and TRBJ1-2; D gene unclear. Germline-derived CDR1 and CDR2 are GTSNPN and SVGIG (reference sequence). V was trimmed by 5 bases and J by 4 bases, leaving 14 bases between them. The CDR3 contains 13 residues. The CDR3 loop is CAWGPNPSYGYTF. The CDR3 coding sequence is TGTGCCTGGGGGCCCAACCCCTCCTATGGCTACACCTTC. The variable domain in full, with the rest retrieved from reference TRBV30 and TRBJ1-2, is SQTIHQWPATLVQPVGSPLSLECTVEGTSNPNLYWYRQAAGRGLQLLFYSVGIGQISSEVPQNLSASRPQDRQFILSSKKLLLSDSGFYLCAWGPNPSYGYTFGSGTRLTVV.

The chain joins TRBV9 to TRBJ1-2; D perhaps matches TRBD1 (6 bases). V was trimmed by 4 bases and J by 5 bases, leaving 15 bases between them. The CDR3 is made up of 14 amino acids. Per germline, CDR1 SGDLS and CDR2 YYNGEE. The CDR3 spells CASSSGVPLYGYTF. In nucleotides, the CDR3 is TGTGCCAGCAGCTCAGGGGTCCCCCTATATGGCTACACCTTC.

The genes are TRBV4-2 and TRBJ2-7, with 10 positions matching TRBD2. This CDR3 contains 15 residues. Trimming at V came to 4 bases and at J to 2 bases, leaving 5 bases not matched to a gene. Per the germline V gene, CDR1 is LGHNA and CDR2 is YNFKEQ. CDR3 coding DNA: TGTGCCAGCAGCCCCATAGCGGGAGGAGCCTACGAGCAGTACTTC. The encoded protein is CASSPIAGGAYEQYF.

The rearrangement joins TRBV27 to TRBJ1-2; possible D gene TRBD1, 5 bases. The V end was cut by 3 bases, the J end by 3 bases, with 8 bases between. This CDR3 is built from 13 residues. CDR1 and CDR2 (germline): MNHEY, SMNVEV (reference sequence). CDR3 DNA: TGTGCCAGCAGTTTTTGGGGGGACTATGGCTACACCTTC. Translating it yields CASSFWGDYGYTF.

This chain joins TRBV2 and TRBJ2-5; D uncertain. The CDR3 covers 13 residues. Germline lookup yields CDR1 SNHLY and CDR2 FYNNEI. V was cut by 1 base and J by 5 bases, with 8 bases left in between. The CDR3 here is CASSEGGRETQYF. DNA for the CDR3: TGTGCCAGCAGTGAAGGCGGCAGGGAGACCCAGTACTTC.

The J gene is TRBJ1-2, the V gene TRBV11-2; D might be TRBD1 (6 bases). This CDR3 spans 16 amino acids. Trimming removed 5 bases from V and 7 bases from J, with 23 bases in between. Germline CDR1 is SGHAT and CDR2 is FQNNGV. CDR3 protein: CASSPIRTERGLGYTF. CDR3 coding DNA: TGTGCCAGCAGCCCGATCCGGACAGAAAGGGGTCTTGGCTACACCTTC.

This clone was seen only once. CDR3 residues: CASSTLPGQGRSEQFF. The CDR3 coding sequence is TGTGCCAGCAGTACCCTCCCGGGACAGGGGAGGAGTGAGCAGTTCTTC. The rearrangement joins TRBV7-9 to TRBJ2-1; TRBD1 aligns across 10 bases. The CDR3 contains 16 residues. Germline V CDR1 and CDR2: SEHNR, FQNEAQ (reference sequence). Trimming cost V 6 bases and J 9 bases; bases outside gene matches: 14. Based on the CDR3 plus reference TRBV7-9 and TRBJ2-1, the full variable domain is DTGVSQNPRHKITKRGQNVTFRCDPISEHNRLYWYRQTLGQGPEFLTYFQNEAQLEKSRLLSDRFSAERPKGSFSTLEIQRTEQGDSAMYLCASSTLPGQGRSEQFFGPGTRLTVL.

The CDR3: CASSAPGGSYNEQFF. The CDR3 nucleotides are TGTGCCAGCAGTGCCCCCGGGGGCTCCTACAATGAGCAGTTCTTC. V usage is TRBV25-1 and J usage is TRBJ2-1, with a weak D call TRBD2 (6 bases). V dropped 4 bases and J dropped 0 bases, with 10 bases sitting between them. The CDR3 is made up of 15 amino acids. Germline V CDR1 and CDR2: MGHDK, SYGVNS.

The V gene is TRBV30, the J gene TRBJ2-1; TRBD2 matches 10 bases. The CDR3 loop spans 16 amino acids. The germline V gene has CDR1 GTSNPN and CDR2 SVGIG (reference sequence). The ends lost 2 bases at V and 1 base at J; junction bases unmatched: 5. CDR3 nucleotides: TGTGCCTGGAGTAGCGGGAGGGCCTTATCCTACAATGAGCAGTTCTTC. It encodes CAWSSGRALSYNEQFF.

The gene calls are TRBV12-3 or TRBV12-4 and TRBJ1-4; D is undetermined. With 6 bases removed from V and 10 bases from J, the gap between germline ends came to 9 bases. The CDR3 contains 11 residues. The CDR3 sequence is CASSEGGKLFF. In DNA, the CDR3 is TGTGCCAGCAGCGAGGGAGGAAAACTGTTTTTT.

V gene TRBV7-2 combines with J gene TRBJ1-2; 8 positions agree with TRBD1. Germline V gene data show CDR1 as SGHTA and CDR2 as FQGNSA. CDR3 length: 16 residues. V trimming: 4 bases; J trimming: 2 bases; junction bases outside the gene matches: 9. CDR3 residues: CASSSQDRAHNYGYTF. The DNA of the CDR3 is TGTGCCAGCAGCTCCCAGGACAGGGCCCACAACTATGGCTACACCTTC.

J is TRBJ2-1 and V is TRBV7-8; 11 nucleotides agree with TRBD2. J was trimmed by 4 bases and V by 4 bases; bases with no gene match: 9. The CDR3 totals 17 residues. The germline V gene encodes CDR1 SGHVS and CDR2 FQNEAQ. CDR3 amino acids: CASSSLLAGARYNEQFF. The CDR3, as DNA: TGTGCCAGCAGCTCCCTACTAGCGGGAGCTAGGTACAATGAGCAGTTCTTC.

The chain recombines TRBV9 with TRBJ1-3; tentative D call: TRBD1 (5 bases). Germline CDR1 and CDR2: SGDLS and YYNGEE. This CDR3 contains 15 residues. V shed 3 bases and J shed 0 bases, with 10 bases lying between them. CDR3 sequence reads: CASSEGLGSGNTIYF. The DNA of the CDR3 is TGTGCCAGCAGCGAGGGACTTGGCTCTGGAAACACCATATATTTT.

This rearrangement joins TRBV5-1 to TRBJ2-1; TRBD2 matches at 9 bases. The trim removed 4 bases at V and 5 bases at J, leaving 16 bases unmatched. The germline V gene encodes CDR1 SGHRS and CDR2 YFSETQ. The CDR3 runs to 18 residues. The CDR3 coding sequence is TGCGCCAGCAGCCTTAGGGGAAGAACGGGACTAGCAAACAATGAGCAGTTCTTC. Its protein is CASSLRGRTGLANNEQFF.

This sequence joins TRBV19 and TRBJ1-2; TRBD1 matches at 10 bases. This CDR3 has 17 amino acids. Per germline, CDR1 LNHDA and CDR2 SQIVND (reference sequence). V lost 4 bases, J lost 5 bases, and 13 bases stayed unmatched. Here the CDR3 reads CASSTPGQGPGLYGYTF. The CDR3 coding sequence is TGTGCCAGTAGTACACCGGGACAGGGGCCGGGATTATATGGCTACACCTTC.

CDR3 sequence reads: CASSLEGDGTGTLGDEQFF. For the CDR3, the DNA is TGTGCCAGCAGCTTAGAAGGCGACGGGACAGGGACATTGGGGGATGAGCAGTTCTTC. The gene calls are TRBV7-6 and TRBJ2-1; 9 bases map to TRBD1. V lost 1 base to trimming and J lost 8 bases; unmatched junction nucleotides: 18. The CDR3 spans 19 residues. Germline CDR1 SGHVS, CDR2 FNYEAQ.

V and J are TRBV5-1 and TRBJ2-7; 9 bases fit TRBD1. Germline V CDR1 and CDR2: SGHRS, YFSETQ. V lost 3 bases and J lost 2; bases outside the gene matches: 6. The CDR3 loop spans 15 amino acids. The CDR3 spells CASSWTGTGTYEQYF. As DNA, the CDR3 is TGCGCCAGCAGCTGGACCGGGACAGGGACCTACGAGCAGTACTTC.